A selection of T cell receptor beta chains follows, all from one sample in a study of T cell responses to AZD1222 COVID-19 vaccine. This table comes from immunoSEQ multiplex PCR, and its TCRdb copy is limited to in-frame clones, with some not included. The sample holds 90,000 or so clones; approximately 89% are singletons and the top ten take about 5%. Sequenced here: peripheral blood, sampled 28 days after the second AZD1222 dose. Source of these receptors: an adult who received the AZD1222 COVID-19 vaccine. The CDR3 runs from the conserved cysteine through the conserved F or W. The order of the fields is J gene, D gene, V gene, clone size, CDR3 protein, CDR3 DNA. The D gene is left open where the match is weak. Some rows have no size entry. The others give once, few or many, or a class for an expanded clone.

J gene: TRBJ2-1; D gene: -; V gene: TRBV7-9; clone size: -; CDR3 protein: CASTLRLGSNEQFF; CDR3 DNA: TGTGCCAGCACCTTAAGGTTGGGGTCGAATGAGCAGTTCTTC
J gene: TRBJ2-7; D gene: -; V gene: TRBV28; clone size: -; CDR3 protein: CASSLPVFPYEQYF; CDR3 DNA: TGTGCCAGCAGTTTACCCGTCTTCCCCTACGAGCAGTACTTC
J gene: TRBJ1-4; D gene: -; V gene: TRBV7-8; clone size: -; CDR3 protein: CASSVGHNNEKLFF; CDR3 DNA: TGTGCCAGCAGCGTAGGGCATAATAATGAAAAACTGTTTTTT
J gene: TRBJ1-5; D gene: -; V gene: TRBV29-1; clone size: -; CDR3 protein: CSVGQEDQPQHF; CDR3 DNA: TGCAGCGTTGGGCAGGAAGATCAGCCCCAGCATTTT
J gene: TRBJ2-2; D gene: TRBD2; V gene: TRBV4-2; clone size: -; CDR3 protein: CASTLGGGSGGELFF; CDR3 DNA: TGTGCCAGCACCCTAGGCGGGGGTTCGGGCGGGGAGCTGTTTTTT
J gene: TRBJ2-3; D gene: -; V gene: TRBV9; clone size: -; CDR3 protein: CASSWAGIPDTQYF; CDR3 DNA: TGTGCCAGCAGCTGGGCGGGGATTCCAGATACGCAGTATTTT
J gene: TRBJ1-1; D gene: -; V gene: TRBV7-9; clone size: once; CDR3 protein: CASSLEGGTEAFF; CDR3 DNA: TGTGCCAGCAGCCTGGAGGGGGGGACTGAAGCTTTCTTT
J gene: TRBJ1-1; D gene: TRBD1; V gene: TRBV5-1; clone size: -; CDR3 protein: CASSARGTGQTEAFF; CDR3 DNA: TGCGCCAGCAGCGCACGAGGGACAGGTCAAACTGAAGCTTTCTTT
J gene: TRBJ1-1; D gene: TRBD1; V gene: TRBV6-5; clone size: -; CDR3 protein: CASSNRGMTEAFF; CDR3 DNA: TGTGCCAGCAGCAACAGGGGTATGACTGAAGCTTTCTTT
J gene: TRBJ2-2; D gene: -; V gene: TRBV7-9; clone size: -; CDR3 protein: CASSLAVRHTGELFF; CDR3 DNA: TGTGCCAGCAGCTTAGCCGTAAGGCACACCGGGGAGCTGTTTTTT
J gene: TRBJ2-2; D gene: -; V gene: TRBV5-1; clone size: -; CDR3 protein: CASRVAGELFF; CDR3 DNA: TGCGCCAGCAGGGTTGCCGGGGAGCTGTTTTTT
J gene: TRBJ1-2; D gene: TRBD1; V gene: TRBV7-9; clone size: once; CDR3 protein: CASSLRDRGNYGYTF; CDR3 DNA: TGTGCCAGCAGCTTAAGGGACAGGGGGAACTATGGCTACACCTTC
J gene: TRBJ2-1; D gene: TRBD2; V gene: TRBV7-3; clone size: -; CDR3 protein: CASSPLSNSGGPDNEQFF; CDR3 DNA: TGTGCCAGCAGCCCATTATCTAATAGCGGGGGGCCCGACAATGAGCAGTTCTTC
J gene: TRBJ1-5; D gene: -; V gene: TRBV6-7; clone size: few; CDR3 protein: CASTPLNQPQHF; CDR3 DNA: TGTGCCAGCACCCCCTTAAATCAGCCCCAGCATTTT
J gene: TRBJ2-3; D gene: TRBD1; V gene: TRBV11-3; clone size: -; CDR3 protein: CASKGTGTDTQYF; CDR3 DNA: TGTGCCAGCAAAGGGACAGGCACAGATACGCAGTATTTT
J gene: TRBJ2-5; D gene: TRBD2; V gene: TRBV7-9; clone size: -; CDR3 protein: CASSFDAGTSAKETQYF; CDR3 DNA: TGTGCCAGCAGTTTCGATGCCGGGACTAGCGCCAAAGAGACCCAGTACTTC
J gene: TRBJ1-2; D gene: TRBD1; V gene: TRBV27; clone size: -; CDR3 protein: CASRPDRGRSYGYTF; CDR3 DNA: TGTGCCAGCAGACCGGACAGGGGGCGGTCGTATGGCTACACCTTC
J gene: TRBJ1-5; D gene: -; V gene: TRBV6-5; clone size: -; CDR3 protein: CASSYSMANQPQHF; CDR3 DNA: TGTGCCAGCAGTTACTCGATGGCCAATCAGCCCCAGCATTTT
J gene: TRBJ2-6; D gene: -; V gene: TRBV25-1; clone size: -; CDR3 protein: CASSQAGANSGANVLTF; CDR3 DNA: TGTGCCAGCAGTCAGGCGGGGGCCAACTCTGGGGCCAACGTCCTGACTTTC
J gene: TRBJ1-6; D gene: TRBD1; V gene: TRBV27; clone size: -; CDR3 protein: CASSLGQGLRSPLHF; CDR3 DNA: TGTGCCAGCAGTTTGGGACAGGGGTTGAGATCACCCCTCCACTTT
J gene: TRBJ2-1; D gene: TRBD1; V gene: TRBV7-9; clone size: -; CDR3 protein: CASRATGQGIYNEQFF; CDR3 DNA: TGTGCCAGCAGAGCTACGGGACAGGGGATCTACAATGAGCAGTTCTTC
J gene: TRBJ2-7; D gene: TRBD1; V gene: TRBV13; clone size: -; CDR3 protein: CASSQGQGAPYEQYF; CDR3 DNA: TGTGCCAGCAGCCAAGGACAGGGGGCACCCTACGAGCAGTACTTC
J gene: TRBJ2-7; D gene: TRBD1; V gene: TRBV5-1; clone size: -; CDR3 protein: CASSLGQGAYEQYF; CDR3 DNA: TGCGCCAGCAGCCTCGGACAGGGGGCTTATGAGCAGTACTTC
J gene: TRBJ1-6; D gene: -; V gene: TRBV16; clone size: -; CDR3 protein: CASSQTRVEWTLHF; CDR3 DNA: TGTGCCAGCAGCCAGACCCGGGTAGAATGGACCCTCCACTTT
J gene: TRBJ2-1; D gene: -; V gene: TRBV18; clone size: -; CDR3 protein: CASSRGVFDEQFF; CDR3 DNA: TGTGCCAGCTCAAGGGGGGTCTTCGATGAGCAGTTCTTC
J gene: TRBJ1-5; D gene: -; V gene: TRBV27; clone size: -; CDR3 protein: CASSLLGSNQPQHF; CDR3 DNA: TGTGCCAGCAGTTTATTAGGTAGCAATCAGCCCCAGCATTTT
J gene: TRBJ2-3; D gene: TRBD2; V gene: TRBV6-4; clone size: -; CDR3 protein: CASSVATSGGPDTQYF; CDR3 DNA: TGTGCCAGCAGTGTCGCGACTAGCGGGGGTCCAGATACGCAGTATTTT
J gene: TRBJ1-5; D gene: -; V gene: TRBV3-1/TRBV3-2; clone size: -; CDR3 protein: CASSQEIGGALQPQHF; CDR3 DNA: TGTGCCAGCAGCCAAGAGATAGGGGGGGCCCTTCAGCCCCAGCATTTT
J gene: TRBJ2-7; D gene: -; V gene: TRBV3-1/TRBV3-2; clone size: -; CDR3 protein: CASSTHGLGYEQYF; CDR3 DNA: TGTGCCAGCAGCACCCACGGTTTAGGCTACGAGCAGTACTTC
J gene: TRBJ2-1; D gene: -; V gene: TRBV24-1; clone size: -; CDR3 protein: CATSDQGGAVNEQFF; CDR3 DNA: TGTGCCACCAGTGATCAGGGGGGGGCCGTCAATGAGCAGTTCTTC
J gene: TRBJ1-1; D gene: -; V gene: TRBV10-1; clone size: -; CDR3 protein: CASRRREDTEAFF; CDR3 DNA: TGCGCCAGCAGACGCAGGGAAGACACTGAAGCTTTCTTT
J gene: TRBJ1-3; D gene: -; V gene: TRBV2; clone size: -; CDR3 protein: CASLTNARGNTIYF; CDR3 DNA: TGTGCCAGCCTAACAAATGCCAGGGGAAACACCATATATTTT
J gene: TRBJ1-2; D gene: -; V gene: TRBV25-1; clone size: -; CDR3 protein: CASSLGRGYGYTF; CDR3 DNA: TGTGCCAGCAGTTTGGGGAGGGGTTATGGCTACACCTTC
J gene: TRBJ1-3; D gene: -; V gene: TRBV30; clone size: -; CDR3 protein: CAWRWAGGNTIYF; CDR3 DNA: TGTGCCTGGAGGTGGGCAGGAGGAAACACCATATATTTT
J gene: TRBJ1-1; D gene: -; V gene: TRBV5-6; clone size: -; CDR3 protein: CASSWALTEAFF; CDR3 DNA: TGTGCCAGCAGCTGGGCTCTAACTGAAGCTTTCTTT
J gene: TRBJ1-3; D gene: -; V gene: TRBV7-2; clone size: once; CDR3 protein: CASSLGGNTIYF; CDR3 DNA: TGTGCCAGCAGCCTAGGGGGAAACACCATATATTTT
J gene: TRBJ2-5; D gene: TRBD2; V gene: TRBV9; clone size: once; CDR3 protein: CASSVGSGSRQETQYF; CDR3 DNA: TGTGCCAGCAGCGTAGGTAGCGGGAGCCGCCAAGAGACCCAGTACTTC
J gene: TRBJ2-4; D gene: TRBD2; V gene: TRBV9; clone size: -; CDR3 protein: CASSVASGRDIQYF; CDR3 DNA: TGTGCCAGCAGCGTAGCATCAGGGAGGGACATTCAGTACTTC
J gene: TRBJ2-7; D gene: -; V gene: TRBV4-1; clone size: -; CDR3 protein: CASSQDGDYSYEQYF; CDR3 DNA: TGCGCCAGCAGCCAAGACGGCGACTACTCCTACGAGCAGTACTTC
J gene: TRBJ2-1; D gene: TRBD1; V gene: TRBV7-9; clone size: -; CDR3 protein: CASSYQGASRGEQFF; CDR3 DNA: TGTGCCAGCAGCTACCAGGGGGCTAGCCGGGGGGAGCAGTTCTTC